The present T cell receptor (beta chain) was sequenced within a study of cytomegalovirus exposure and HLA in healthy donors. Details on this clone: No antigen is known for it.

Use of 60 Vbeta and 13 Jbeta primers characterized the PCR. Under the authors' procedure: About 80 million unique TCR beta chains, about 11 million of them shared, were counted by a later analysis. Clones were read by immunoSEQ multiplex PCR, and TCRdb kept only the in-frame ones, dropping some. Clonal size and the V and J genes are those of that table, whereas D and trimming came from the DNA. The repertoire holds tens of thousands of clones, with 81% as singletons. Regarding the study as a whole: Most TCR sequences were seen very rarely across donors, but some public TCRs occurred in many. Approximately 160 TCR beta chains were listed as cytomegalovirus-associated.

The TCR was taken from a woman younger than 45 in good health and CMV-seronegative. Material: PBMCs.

CDR3 protein: CASSYEGGNSPLHF. In DNA form, the CDR3 reads TGTGCCAGCAGTTACGAAGGGGGTAATTCACCCCTCCACTTT. The chain uses TRBV6-6 and TRBJ1-6; D possibly corresponds to TRBD1 (6 bases). The CDR3 is 14 residues long. V lost 2 bases and J 6 bases, leaving 8 bases between the germline ends. The germline V gene encodes CDR1 MNHNY and CDR2 SVGAGI (reference sequence).